This T cell receptor beta chain was sequenced in a study of blood T cell repertoires in COVID-19. Background on the study: Whether acute or convalescent, the COVID-19 samples came from the United States, Italy and Spain. In each case, the material was cDNA or gDNA derived from T cells, B-cell-depleted T cells, or PBMCs.

Measured with immunoSEQ multiplex PCR; TCRdb has only the in-frame clones, and not every one. The sample has a few hundred thousand clones, around 80% seen once. Trimming cost V 5 bases and J 4 bases, with 11 bases left between them. CDR1 is SNHLY and CDR2 is FYNNEI in the germline V gene. This CDR3 has 13 residues. This sequence was found in a woman in her fifties or sixties with acute or convalescent COVID-19. What was sequenced was peripheral blood. The chain carries TRBV2 and TRBJ1-2; D remains ambiguous. The CDR3 nucleotides read TGTGCCAGCAGTAACAGCAGGATCTATGGCTACACCTTC. It is translated as CASSNSRIYGYTF.